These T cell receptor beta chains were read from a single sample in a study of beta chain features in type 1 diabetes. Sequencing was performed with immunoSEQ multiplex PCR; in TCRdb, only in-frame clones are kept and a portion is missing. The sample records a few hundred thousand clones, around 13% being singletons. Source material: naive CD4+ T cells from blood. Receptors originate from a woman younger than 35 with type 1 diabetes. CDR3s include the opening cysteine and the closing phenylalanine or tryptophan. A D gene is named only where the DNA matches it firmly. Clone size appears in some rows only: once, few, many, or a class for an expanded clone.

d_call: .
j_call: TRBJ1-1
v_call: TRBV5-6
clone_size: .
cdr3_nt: TGTGCCAGCAGCTTGGTAGTCAGGTCGAACACTGAAGCTTTCTTT
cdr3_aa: CASSLVVRSNTEAFF

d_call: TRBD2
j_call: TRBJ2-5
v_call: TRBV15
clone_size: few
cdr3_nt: TGTGCCACCAGCCCGCGAGCGGCGGGAGTCCAAGAGACCCAGTACTTC
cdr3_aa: CATSPRAAGVQETQYF

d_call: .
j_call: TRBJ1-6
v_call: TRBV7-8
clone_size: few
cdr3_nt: TGTGCCAGCAGCTTAGACGGAGGAATAAATTCACCCCTCCACTTT
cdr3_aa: CASSLDGGINSPLHF

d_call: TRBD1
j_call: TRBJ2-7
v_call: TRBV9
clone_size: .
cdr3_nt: TGTGCCAGCAGCGGGATGGGACAGGGGGACGAGCAGTACTTC
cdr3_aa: CASSGMGQGDEQYF

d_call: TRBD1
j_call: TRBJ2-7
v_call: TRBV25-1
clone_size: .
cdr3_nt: TGTGCCAGCAGTGATCCGGGACAGGGGGGCTCCTACGAGCAGTACTTC
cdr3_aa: CASSDPGQGGSYEQYF

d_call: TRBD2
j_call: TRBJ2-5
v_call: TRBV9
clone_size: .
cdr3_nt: TGTGCCAGCAGCTTATATAGCGGGAGGGCCCCAGAGACCCAGTACTTC
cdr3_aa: CASSLYSGRAPETQYF

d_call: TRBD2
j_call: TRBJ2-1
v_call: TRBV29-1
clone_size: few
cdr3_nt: TGCAGCGCCAAAGGACTAGCAACAAACAATGAGCAGTTCTTC
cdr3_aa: CSAKGLATNNEQFF

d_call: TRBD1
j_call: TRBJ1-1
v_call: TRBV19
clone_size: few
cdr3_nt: TGTGCCAGTAGTATGTTGCGGACAGGGGACACTGAAGCTTTCTTT
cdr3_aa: CASSMLRTGDTEAFF

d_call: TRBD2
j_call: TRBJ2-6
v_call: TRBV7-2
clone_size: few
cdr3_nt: TGTGCCAGCAGCTTAGGGGGGGGTCGTGGGGCCAACGTCCTGACTTTC
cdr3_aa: CASSLGGGRGANVLTF

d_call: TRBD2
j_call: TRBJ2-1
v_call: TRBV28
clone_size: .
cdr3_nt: TGTGCCAGCAGTTTAGATTTGGGCGGGAGGGCCTCGGATGAGCAGTTCTTC
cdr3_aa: CASSLDLGGRASDEQFF

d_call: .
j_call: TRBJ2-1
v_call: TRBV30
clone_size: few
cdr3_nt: TGTGCCTGGAGTGTAACTGGTTCGGATGAGCAGTTCTTC
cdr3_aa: CAWSVTGSDEQFF

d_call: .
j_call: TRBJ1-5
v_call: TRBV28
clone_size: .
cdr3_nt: TGTGCCAGCAGTTTACACCGGGACAATCAGCCCCAGCATTTT
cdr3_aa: CASSLHRDNQPQHF

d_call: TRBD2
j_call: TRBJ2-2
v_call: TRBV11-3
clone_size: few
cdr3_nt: TGTGCCAGCAGCTTCTCTTATGGGAGCGGGGCCGGGGAGCTGTTTTTT
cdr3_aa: CASSFSYGSGAGELFF

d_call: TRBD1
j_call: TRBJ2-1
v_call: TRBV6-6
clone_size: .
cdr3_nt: TGTGCCAGCAGTATCGGACAGGGCTCCTACAATGAGCAGTTCTTC
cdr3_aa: CASSIGQGSYNEQFF

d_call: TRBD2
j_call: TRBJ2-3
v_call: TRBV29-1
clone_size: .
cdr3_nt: TGCAGCGTCGATAGCGGGAGGACAGATACGCAGTATTTT
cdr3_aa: CSVDSGRTDTQYF

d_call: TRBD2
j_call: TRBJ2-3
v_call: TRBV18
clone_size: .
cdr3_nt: TGTGCCAGCTCACCACCACCGGGAGGGAGCACAGATACGCAGTATTTT
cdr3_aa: CASSPPPGGSTDTQYF

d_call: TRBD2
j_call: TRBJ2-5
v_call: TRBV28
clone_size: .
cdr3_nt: TGTGCCAGCAGCTATGGACTAGCGGGAGCTCACCAAGAGACCCAGTACTTC
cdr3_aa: CASSYGLAGAHQETQYF

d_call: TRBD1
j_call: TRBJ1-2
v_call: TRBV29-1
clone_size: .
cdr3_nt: TGCAGCGTCCGGGGGCAGGGGGCAAGCTATGGCTACACCTTC
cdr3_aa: CSVRGQGASYGYTF

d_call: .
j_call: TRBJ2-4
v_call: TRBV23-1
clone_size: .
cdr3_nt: TGCGCCAGCAGCCACCGGGGTTCCGTACAAAACATTCAGTACTTC
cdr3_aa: CASSHRGSVQNIQYF

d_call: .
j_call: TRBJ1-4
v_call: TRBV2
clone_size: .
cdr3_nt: TGTGCCAGCTGGGGGGTGTCCCCAACTAATGAAAAACTGTTTTTT
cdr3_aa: CASWGVSPTNEKLFF

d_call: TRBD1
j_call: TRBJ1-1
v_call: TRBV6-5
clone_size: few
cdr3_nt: TGTGCCAGCAGTTATTCAGGGGGCACTGAAGCTTTCTTT
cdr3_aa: CASSYSGGTEAFF

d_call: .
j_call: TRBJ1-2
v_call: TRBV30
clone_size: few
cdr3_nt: TGTGCCTGGACAGCGGGAGGGTTAGACTATGGCTACACCTTC
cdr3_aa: CAWTAGGLDYGYTF

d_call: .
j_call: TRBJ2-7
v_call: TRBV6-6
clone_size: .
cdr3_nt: TGTGCCAGCAGGGGGGGGCAGCCTTTCTACGAGCAGTACTTC
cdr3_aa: CASRGGQPFYEQYF

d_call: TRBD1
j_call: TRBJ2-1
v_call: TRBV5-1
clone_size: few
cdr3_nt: TGCGCCAGCGGAGGACAGGGGGCACACAATGAGCAGTTCTTC
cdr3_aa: CASGGQGAHNEQFF

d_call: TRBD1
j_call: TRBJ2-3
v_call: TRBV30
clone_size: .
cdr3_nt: TGTGCCTGGACCGCCGACAGGGGGTTCACAGATACGCAGTATTTT
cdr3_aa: CAWTADRGFTDTQYF

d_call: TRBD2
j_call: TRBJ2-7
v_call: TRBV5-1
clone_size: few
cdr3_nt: TGCGCCAGCAGTCTAGCGGGAGGAAGGAACGAGCAGTACTTC
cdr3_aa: CASSLAGGRNEQYF

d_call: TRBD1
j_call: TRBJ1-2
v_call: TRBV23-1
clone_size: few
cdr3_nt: TGCGCCAGCAGTCAGACAGGGGATGGCTACACCTTC
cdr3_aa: CASSQTGDGYTF

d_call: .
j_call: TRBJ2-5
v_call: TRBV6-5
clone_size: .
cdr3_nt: TGTGCCAGCAGAAACAGGGTCGGAGAGACCCAGTACTTC
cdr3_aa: CASRNRVGETQYF

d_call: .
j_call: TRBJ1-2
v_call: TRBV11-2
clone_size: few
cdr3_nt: TGTGCCAGCAGCCCAGGGGCCCTGGGTGGCTACACCTTC
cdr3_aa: CASSPGALGGYTF

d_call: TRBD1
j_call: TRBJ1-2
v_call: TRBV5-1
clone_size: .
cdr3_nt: TGCGCCAGCAGCTTGGGACAGGGGAGCTATGGCTACACCTTC
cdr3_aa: CASSLGQGSYGYTF

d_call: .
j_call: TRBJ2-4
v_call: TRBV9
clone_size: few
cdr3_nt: TGTGCCAGCAGCGGCGGCGACATTCAGTACTTC
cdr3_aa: CASSGGDIQYF

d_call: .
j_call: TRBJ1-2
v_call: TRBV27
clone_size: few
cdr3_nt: TGTGCCAGCGCGACAGGCCTCCGCGCGACCGGTGGGACTAACTATGGCTACACCTTC
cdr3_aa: CASATGLRATGGTNYGYTF

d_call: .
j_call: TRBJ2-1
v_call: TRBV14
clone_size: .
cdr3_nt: TGTGCCAGCAGCCAAGTCCAGGGTACCTACAATGAGCAGTTCTTC
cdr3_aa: CASSQVQGTYNEQFF

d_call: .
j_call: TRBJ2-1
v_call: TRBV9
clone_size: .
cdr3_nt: TGTGCCAGCAGCCCCCGTCTGTCGCGCTTGGATGAGCAGTTCTTC
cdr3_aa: CASSPRLSRLDEQFF

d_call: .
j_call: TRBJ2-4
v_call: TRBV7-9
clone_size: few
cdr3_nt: TGTGCCAGCGCCCCGGTCGGAGGGTTC
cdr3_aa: CASAPVGGF

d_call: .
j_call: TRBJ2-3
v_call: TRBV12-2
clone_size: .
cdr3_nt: TGTGCAAGTCGCTTAGCGACGACTAGCGGGAAGACTAGCACAGATACGCAGTATTTT
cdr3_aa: CASRLATTSGKTSTDTQYF

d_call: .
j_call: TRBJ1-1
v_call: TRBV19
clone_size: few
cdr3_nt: TGTGCCAGCAGTCGGTCTGGGACACAAAACACTGAAGCTTTCTTT
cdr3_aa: CASSRSGTQNTEAFF

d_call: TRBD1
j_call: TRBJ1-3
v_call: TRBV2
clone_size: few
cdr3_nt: TGTGCCAGCAGGGGACAGCTCTCTGGAAACACCATATATTTT
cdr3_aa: CASRGQLSGNTIYF

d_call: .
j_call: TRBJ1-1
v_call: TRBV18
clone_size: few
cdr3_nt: TGTGCCAGCTCAAACCGACAGGCAGATATGAACACTGAAGCTTTCTTT
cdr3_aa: CASSNRQADMNTEAFF

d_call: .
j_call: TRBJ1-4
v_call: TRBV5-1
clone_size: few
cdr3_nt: TGCGCCAGCAGCTTCGGCGACTATAATGAAAAACTGTTTTTT
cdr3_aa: CASSFGDYNEKLFF

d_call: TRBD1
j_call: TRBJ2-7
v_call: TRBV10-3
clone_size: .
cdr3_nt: TGTGCCATCAGTGAGTCCGGGACAGTCCAGAGAGACGAGCAGTACTTC
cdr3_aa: CAISESGTVQRDEQYF

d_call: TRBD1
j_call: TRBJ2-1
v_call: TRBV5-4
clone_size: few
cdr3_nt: TGTGCCAGCAGCCCGGGACAGGGATTCTACAATGAGCAGTTCTTC
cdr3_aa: CASSPGQGFYNEQFF

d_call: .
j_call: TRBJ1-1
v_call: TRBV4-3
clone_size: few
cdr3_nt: TGCGCCAGCAGCCAAGCTACAGGCCGAAGGAGTTTGTCTGGAGCTTTCTTT
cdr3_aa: CASSQATGRRSLSGAFF

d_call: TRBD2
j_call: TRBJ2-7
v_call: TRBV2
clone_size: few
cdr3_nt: TGTGCCAGCAGAACGGGGACTAGCGATTTGTACGGGTCCTACGAGCAGTACTTC
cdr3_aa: CASRTGTSDLYGSYEQYF

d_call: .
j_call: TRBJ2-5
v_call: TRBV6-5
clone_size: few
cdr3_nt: TGTGCCAGCAGTTACGACAGGACGCGGGAGACCCAGTACTTC
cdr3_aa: CASSYDRTRETQYF

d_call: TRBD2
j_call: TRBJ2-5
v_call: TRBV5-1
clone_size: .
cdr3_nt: TGCGCCAGCAGCTACGGACTAGATCTAACGGCCCAGTACTTC
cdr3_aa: CASSYGLDLTAQYF

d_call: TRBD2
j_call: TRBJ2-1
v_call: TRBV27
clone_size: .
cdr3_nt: TGTGCCAGCAATCTAGCGGGAGTGCTCCCCTACAATGAGCAGTTCTTC
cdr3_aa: CASNLAGVLPYNEQFF

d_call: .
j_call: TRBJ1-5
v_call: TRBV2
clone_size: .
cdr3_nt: TGTGCCAGCAGGGACCGGTCCGGGGGAATGGCCCAGCATTTT
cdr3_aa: CASRDRSGGMAQHF

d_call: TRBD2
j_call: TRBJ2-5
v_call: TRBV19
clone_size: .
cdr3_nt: TGTGCCAGTAGTCTACGACTAGCGGGGTCACAAGAGACCCAGTACTTC
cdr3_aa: CASSLRLAGSQETQYF

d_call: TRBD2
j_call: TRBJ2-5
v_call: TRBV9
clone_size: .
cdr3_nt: TGTGCCAGCAGCGTGAGCGCGAGCGGGGGGGAGACCCAGTACTTC
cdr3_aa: CASSVSASGGETQYF

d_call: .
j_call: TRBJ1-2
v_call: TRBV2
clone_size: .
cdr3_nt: TGTGCCAGCAGTCGGACAGAGTATGGCTACACCTTC
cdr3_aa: CASSRTEYGYTF